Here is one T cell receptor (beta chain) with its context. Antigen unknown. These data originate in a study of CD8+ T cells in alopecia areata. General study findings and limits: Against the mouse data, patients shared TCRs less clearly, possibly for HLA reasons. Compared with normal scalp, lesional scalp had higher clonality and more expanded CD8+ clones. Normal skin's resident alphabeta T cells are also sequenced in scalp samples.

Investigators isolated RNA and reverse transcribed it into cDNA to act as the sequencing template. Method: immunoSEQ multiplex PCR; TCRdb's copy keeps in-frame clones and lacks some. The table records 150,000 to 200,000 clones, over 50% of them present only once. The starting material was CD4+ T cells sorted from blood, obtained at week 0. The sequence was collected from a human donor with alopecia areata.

The CDR3 sequence: CASSLAVAAGQETQYF. DNA for the CDR3: TGTGCCAGCAGCTTAGCCGTCGCAGCGGGCCAAGAGACCCAGTACTTC. The chain recombines TRBV7-2 with TRBJ2-5, with D perhaps matching TRBD2 (6 bases). The CDR3 runs 16 residues. The V gene's germline CDR1 is SGHTA and CDR2 FQGNSA. Trimming removed 0 bases from V and 1 base from J, with 12 bases in between.